The 11 T cell receptor beta chains below come from one sample, sequenced in a study of blood T cell repertoires in COVID-19. Here immunoSEQ multiplex PCR was the method, and the copy in TCRdb shows in-frame clones only, minus some. The top ten clones hold about an eighth of a sample with 45,000 to 60,000 clones, 80% to 85% of them seen once. Input material: peripheral blood. The origin of the receptors is a woman of 80 years or more with acute or convalescent COVID-19.

V is TRBV19 and J is TRBJ2-1, with 10 positions matching TRBD2. The CDR3 extends over 15 amino acids. From germline, CDR1 is LNHDA and CDR2 SQIVND (reference sequence). V gave up 7 bases and J gave up 4 bases; unmatched junction bases: 7. The chain's CDR3 is CASNSGGLGYNEQFF. The CDR3 DNA sequence: TGTGCCAGTAATAGCGGGGGGCTCGGGTACAATGAGCAGTTCTTC.

The J gene is TRBJ2-5, the V gene TRBV2; 9 bases match TRBD2. Germline V gene lookup returns CDR1 SNHLY and CDR2 FYNNEI. V lost 3 bases to trimming and J lost 3 bases; unmatched junction nucleotides: 8. The CDR3 has 16 residues. CDR3: CASSEGGGAMEETQYF. The DNA for the CDR3 is TGTGCCAGCAGTGAGGGCGGGGGGGCGATGGAAGAGACCCAGTACTTC.

V is TRBV6-2 or TRBV6-3 and J is TRBJ1-2, with D maybe TRBD1 (6 bases). The germline V gene encodes CDR1 MNHEY and CDR2 SVGEGT. The ends were cut back, 8 bases at V and 4 bases at J, with 26 bases in the middle. CDR3 size: 17 residues. The CDR3 protein is CASGWEGQPLLAYGYTF. The CDR3 DNA is TGTGCCAGCGGTTGGGAAGGACAGCCGCTCCTTGCCTATGGCTACACCTTC.

The V call is TRBV5-1, the J call TRBJ2-7, with D perhaps TRBD1 (6 bases). The CDR3 has 19 amino acids. Germline V CDR1 and CDR2: SGHRS, YFSETQ. Trimming took 4 bases from V and 0 from J, leaving 26 bases between them. The CDR3, as DNA: TGCGCCAGCAGCCTACCGGGACACTCGTCTAGGCAGAGCTCCTACGAGCAGTACTTC. Translating it yields CASSLPGHSSRQSSYEQYF.

Here the CDR3 reads CASSPREGGTEAFF. The CDR3, as DNA: TGTGCCAGCAGCCCTCGGGAGGGTGGCACTGAAGCTTTCTTT. The J gene is TRBJ1-1, the V gene TRBV7-8; no firm D call. CDR1 and CDR2 (germline): SGHVS, FQNEAQ. The V end was cut by 5 bases, the J end by 4 bases, with 14 bases between. This CDR3 region has 14 residues.

This chain links TRBV6-5 with TRBJ1-1; D is undetermined. Per the germline V gene, CDR1 is MNHEY and CDR2 is SVGAGI. V was trimmed by 6 bases and J by 5 bases, leaving 19 bases between them. This CDR3 is 15 amino acids long. The CDR3 nucleotides are TGTGCCAGCAGGACGTCCGGACTTTTTAGGACTGAAGCTTTCTTT. This codes for CASRTSGLFRTEAFF.

The rearrangement links TRBV13 to TRBJ1-2; TRBD1 might be the D (6 bases). This CDR3 contains 18 residues. V lost 5 bases, J lost 7 bases, and 29 bases lay in between. The germline V gene encodes CDR1 PRHDT and CDR2 FYEKMQ (reference sequence). CDR3 sequence: CASSHTYGTGKPTAGYTF. The CDR3 DNA reads TGTGCCAGCAGCCATACTTACGGTACAGGGAAACCAACCGCTGGCTACACCTTC. Full variable domain (outside the CDR3, taken from reference TRBV13 and TRBJ1-2): AAGVIQSPRHLIKEKRETATLKCYPIPRHDTVYWYQQGPGQDPQFLISFYEKMQSDKGSIPDRFSAQQFSDYHSELNMSSLELGDSALYFCASSHTYGTGKPTAGYTFGSGTRLTVV.

The genes are TRBV10-3 and TRBJ1-6; 8 bases fit TRBD1. The CDR3 runs 16 residues. Germline V gives CDR1 ENHRY, CDR2 SYGVKD. After removal of 3 bases from V and 9 bases from J, the junction contained 10 bases not matched to a gene. CDR3 sequence (DNA): TGTGCCATCAGTGACACACGCGGACAGGGCGGTTCACCCCTCCACTTT. It yields the protein CAISDTRGQGGSPLHF.

The V call is TRBV13, the J call TRBJ1-4, with 8 bases matching TRBD1. V lost 5 bases, J lost 5 bases, and 7 bases stayed unmatched. CDR1 PRHDT and CDR2 FYEKMQ come from the germline V gene (reference sequence). CDR3 length: 15 amino acids. CDR3 residues: CASSHGQGINEKLFF. The CDR3 DNA reads TGTGCCAGCAGCCATGGACAGGGAATAAATGAAAAACTGTTTTTT.

V gene TRBV9 combines with J gene TRBJ1-2; D may be TRBD1 (6 bases). CDR3 length equals 15 residues. Trimming took 5 bases from V and 4 from J, leaving 18 bases between them. Germline CDR1 reads SGDLS; CDR2 reads YYNGEE. CDR3 coding DNA: TGTGCCAGCAGACCGAACGGACAGCCCTCCTATGGCTACACCTTC. Amino acid sequence: CASRPNGQPSYGYTF.

The V and J genes are TRBV5-1 and TRBJ1-2, with 7 bases aligning to TRBD1. Germline loops: CDR1 SGHRS, CDR2 YFSETQ. The CDR3 totals 14 residues. V was pared by 9 bases and J by 4 bases, with 12 bases of the junction left unmatched. CDR3 protein: CATKGEEGAYGYTF. The CDR3 DNA reads TGCGCCACCAAAGGGGAGGAGGGGGCCTATGGCTACACCTTC.